Below are 3 T cell receptor beta chains sequenced from a single sample in a study of PD-1 blockade in classical Hodgkin lymphoma. TCRdb's table, derived via immunoSEQ multiplex PCR, lists solely in-frame clones and lacks some. The profile shows some 93,000 clones, 65% to 85% of them singletons. Sample time point: cycle 4 day 1 (C4D1), after more than 5 weeks of nivolumab. There was relapse after autologous stem cell transplantation in every patient, and there was variation in brentuximab vedotin exposure. Sequenced here: peripheral blood mononuclear cells (PBMCs), sampled before the fourth cycle of nivolumab. The receptors were sampled from a human donor with classical Hodgkin lymphoma.

In this sample, this clone turned up once. This chain links TRBV5-1 with TRBJ2-7, with D perhaps being TRBD1 or TRBD2 (5 bases each). V was trimmed by 6 bases and J by 2 bases, leaving 15 bases between them. CDR3 length equals 14 residues. Germline V gives CDR1 SGHRS, CDR2 YFSETQ. The CDR3, as DNA: TGCGCCAGCAAGACCGGGACGGAGACCTACGAGCAGTACTTC. As protein: CASKTGTETYEQYF. The full variable domain, its missing parts supplied by reference TRBV5-1 and TRBJ2-7, is KAGVTQTPRYLIKTRGQQVTLSCSPISGHRSVSWYQQTPGQGLQFLFEYFSETQRNKGNFPGRFSGRQFSNSRSEMNVSTLELGDSALYLCASKTGTETYEQYFGPGTRLTVT.

The V gene is TRBV10-1, the J gene TRBJ2-7; 9 bases match TRBD1. J gave up 2 bases and V 6 bases, and 8 bases lay outside the gene matches. The length of the CDR3 is 15 residues. The germline V gene has CDR1 WNHNN and CDR2 SYGVQD (reference sequence). This CDR3 reads CASSRDRGAPYEQYF. In nucleotides, the CDR3 is TGCGCCAGCAGCAGAGACAGGGGGGCACCCTACGAGCAGTACTTC.

The rearrangement joins TRBV7-3 to TRBJ2-2, with D tentatively TRBD1 or TRBD2 (5 bases each). Trimming left V 5 bases short and J 1 base short, with 14 bases between. Germline V CDR1 and CDR2: SGHTA, FQGTGA. The CDR3 runs 16 residues. The CDR3 sequence is CASSKTGTGNTGELFF. The CDR3 region has the DNA TGTGCCAGCAGCAAGACCGGGACGGGGAACACCGGGGAGCTGTTTTTT.